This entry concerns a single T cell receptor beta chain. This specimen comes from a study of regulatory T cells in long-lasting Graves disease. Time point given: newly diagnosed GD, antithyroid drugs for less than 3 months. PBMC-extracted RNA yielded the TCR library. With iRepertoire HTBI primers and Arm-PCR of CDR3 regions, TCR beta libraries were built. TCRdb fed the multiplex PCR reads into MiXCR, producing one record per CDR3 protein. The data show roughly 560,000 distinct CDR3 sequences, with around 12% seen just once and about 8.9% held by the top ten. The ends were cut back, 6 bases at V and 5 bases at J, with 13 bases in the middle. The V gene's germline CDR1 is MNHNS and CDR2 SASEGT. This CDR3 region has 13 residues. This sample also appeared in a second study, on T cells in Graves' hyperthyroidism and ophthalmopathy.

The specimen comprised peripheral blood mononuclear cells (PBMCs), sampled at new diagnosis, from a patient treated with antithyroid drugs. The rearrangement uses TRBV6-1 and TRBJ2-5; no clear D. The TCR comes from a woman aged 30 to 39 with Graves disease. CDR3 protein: CASRDHALETQYF. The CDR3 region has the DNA TGTGCCAGCAGGGACCACGCTCTTGAGACCCAGTACTTC.